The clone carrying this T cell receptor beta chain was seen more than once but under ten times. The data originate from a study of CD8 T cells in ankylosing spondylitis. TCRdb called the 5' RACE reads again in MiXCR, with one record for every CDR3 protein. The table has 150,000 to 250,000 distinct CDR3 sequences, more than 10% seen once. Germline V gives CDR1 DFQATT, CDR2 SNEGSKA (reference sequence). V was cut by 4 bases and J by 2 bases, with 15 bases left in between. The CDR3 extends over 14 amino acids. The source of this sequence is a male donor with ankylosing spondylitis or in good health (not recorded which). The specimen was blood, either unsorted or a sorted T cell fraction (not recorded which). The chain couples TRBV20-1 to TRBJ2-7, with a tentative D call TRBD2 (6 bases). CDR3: CSANFRELPYEQYF. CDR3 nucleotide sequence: TGCAGTGCTAATTTCCGGGAGCTTCCCTACGAGCAGTACTTC.